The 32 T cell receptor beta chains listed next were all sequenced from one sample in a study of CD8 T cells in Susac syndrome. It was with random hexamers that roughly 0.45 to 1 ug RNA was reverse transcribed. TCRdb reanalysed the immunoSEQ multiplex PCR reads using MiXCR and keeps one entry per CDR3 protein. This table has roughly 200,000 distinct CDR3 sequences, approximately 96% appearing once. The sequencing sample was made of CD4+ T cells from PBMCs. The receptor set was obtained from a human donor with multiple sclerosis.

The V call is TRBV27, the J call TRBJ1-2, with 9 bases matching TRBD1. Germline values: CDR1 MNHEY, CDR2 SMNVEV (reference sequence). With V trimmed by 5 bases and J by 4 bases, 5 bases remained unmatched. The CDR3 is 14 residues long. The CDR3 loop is CASSPTDRGYGYTF. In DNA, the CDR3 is TGTGCCAGCAGTCCTACGGACAGGGGCTATGGCTACACCTTC.

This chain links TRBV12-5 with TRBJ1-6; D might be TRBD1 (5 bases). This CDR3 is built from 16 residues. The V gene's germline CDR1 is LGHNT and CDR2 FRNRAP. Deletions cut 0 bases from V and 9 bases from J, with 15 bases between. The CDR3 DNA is TGTGCTAGTGGTTTGGTACCGGGCAGGGCCACTTCACCCCTCCACTTT. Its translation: CASGLVPGRATSPLHF.

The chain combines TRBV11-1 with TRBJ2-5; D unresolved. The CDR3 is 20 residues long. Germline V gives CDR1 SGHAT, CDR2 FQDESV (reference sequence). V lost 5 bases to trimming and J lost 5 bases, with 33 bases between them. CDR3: CASSTTGGVPALPSHETQYF. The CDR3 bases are TGTGCCAGCAGCACCACGGGTGGTGTTCCGGCACTTCCTTCCCACGAGACCCAGTACTTC.

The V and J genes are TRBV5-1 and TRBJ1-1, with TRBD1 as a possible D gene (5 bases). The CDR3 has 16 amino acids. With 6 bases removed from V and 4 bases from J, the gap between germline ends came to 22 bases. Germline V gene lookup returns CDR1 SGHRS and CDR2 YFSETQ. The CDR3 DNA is TGCGCCAGCACGGGCGGGGACCGAAATTTGGCCACTGAAGCTTTCTTT. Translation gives CASTGGDRNLATEAFF.

In DNA, the CDR3 is TGCAGCGCTCACACCGGGGGGACAGGGAAATCCGAGCAGTACTTC. Its protein is CSAHTGGTGKSEQYF. This rearrangement joins TRBV29-1 to TRBJ2-7, with 9 bases aligning to TRBD1. CDR1 is SQVTM and CDR2 is ANQGSEA in the germline V gene. J lost 6 bases, V lost 7 bases, and 16 bases had no gene match. The CDR3 loop spans 15 amino acids.

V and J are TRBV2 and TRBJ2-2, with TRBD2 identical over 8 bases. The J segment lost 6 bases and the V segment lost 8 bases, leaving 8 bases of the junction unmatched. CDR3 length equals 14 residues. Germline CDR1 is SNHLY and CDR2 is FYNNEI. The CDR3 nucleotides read TGTGCCAGCCCGGGCGGGGGGCCATCCGGGGAGCTGTTTTTT. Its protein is CASPGGGPSGELFF.

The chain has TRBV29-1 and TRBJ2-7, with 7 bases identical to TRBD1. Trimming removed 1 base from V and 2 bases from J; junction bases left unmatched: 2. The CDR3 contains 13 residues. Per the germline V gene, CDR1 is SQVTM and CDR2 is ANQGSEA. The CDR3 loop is CSVEGQGTYEQYF. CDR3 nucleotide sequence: TGCAGCGTTGAAGGACAGGGAACCTACGAGCAGTACTTC.

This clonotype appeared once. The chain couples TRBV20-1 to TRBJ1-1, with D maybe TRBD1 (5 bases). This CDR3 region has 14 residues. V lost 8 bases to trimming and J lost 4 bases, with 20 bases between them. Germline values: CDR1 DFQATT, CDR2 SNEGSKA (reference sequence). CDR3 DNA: TGCAGTACCCTCCACGGGGGTGGGTTCACTGAAGCTTTCTTT. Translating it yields CSTLHGGGFTEAFF.

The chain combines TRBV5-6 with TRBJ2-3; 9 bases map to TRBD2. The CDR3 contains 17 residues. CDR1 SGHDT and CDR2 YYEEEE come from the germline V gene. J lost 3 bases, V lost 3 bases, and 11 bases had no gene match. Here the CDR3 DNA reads TGTGCCAGCAGCTCCCGGGGTAGCGGGGGAGAAACAGATACGCAGTATTTT. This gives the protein CASSSRGSGGETDTQYF.

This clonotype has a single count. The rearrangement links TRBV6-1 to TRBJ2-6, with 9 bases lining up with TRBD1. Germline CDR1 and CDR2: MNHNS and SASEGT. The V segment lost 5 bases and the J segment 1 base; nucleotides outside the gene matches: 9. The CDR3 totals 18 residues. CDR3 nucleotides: TGTGCCAGCAGTACAAGGGACAGGGCTCATTCTGGGGCCAACGTCCTGACTTTC. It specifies CASSTRDRAHSGANVLTF.

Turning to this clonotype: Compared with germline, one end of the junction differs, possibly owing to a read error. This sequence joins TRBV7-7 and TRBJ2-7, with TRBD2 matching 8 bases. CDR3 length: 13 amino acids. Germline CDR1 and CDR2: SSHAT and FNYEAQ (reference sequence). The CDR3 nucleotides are TGTGCTAGCAGCTTAGGTCGGGGGGGAGAGCAGTACTTC. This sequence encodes CASSLGRGGEQYF.

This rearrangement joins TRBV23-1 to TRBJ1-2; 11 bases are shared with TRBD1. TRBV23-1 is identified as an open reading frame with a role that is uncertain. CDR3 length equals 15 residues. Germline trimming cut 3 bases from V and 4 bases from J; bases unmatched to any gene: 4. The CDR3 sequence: CASSQDRGQGYGYTF. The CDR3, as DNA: TGCGCCAGCAGTCAGGACAGGGGGCAGGGCTATGGCTACACCTTC.

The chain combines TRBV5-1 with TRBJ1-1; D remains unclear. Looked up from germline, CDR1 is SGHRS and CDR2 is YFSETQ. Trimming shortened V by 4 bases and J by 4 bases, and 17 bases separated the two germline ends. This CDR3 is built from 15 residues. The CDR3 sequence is CASSKTLGGGTEAFF. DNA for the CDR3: TGCGCCAGCAGCAAGACCCTAGGAGGTGGCACTGAAGCTTTCTTT.

The CDR3 nucleotides read TGTGCCAGCAGTTTTGGACAGGGGGCCGGTGGCTACACCTTC. Protein: CASSFGQGAGGYTF. The V gene is TRBV12-3 or TRBV12-4, the J gene TRBJ1-2; 11 bases are shared with TRBD1. The CDR3 loop spans 14 amino acids. V shed 3 bases and J 7 bases; nucleotides not matched to a gene: 4.

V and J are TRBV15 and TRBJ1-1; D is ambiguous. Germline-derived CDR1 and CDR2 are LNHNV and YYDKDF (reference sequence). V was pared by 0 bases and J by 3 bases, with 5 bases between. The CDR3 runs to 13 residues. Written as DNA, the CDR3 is TGTGCCACCAGCAGAGACAGGCACACTGAAGCTTTCTTT. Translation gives CATSRDRHTEAFF.

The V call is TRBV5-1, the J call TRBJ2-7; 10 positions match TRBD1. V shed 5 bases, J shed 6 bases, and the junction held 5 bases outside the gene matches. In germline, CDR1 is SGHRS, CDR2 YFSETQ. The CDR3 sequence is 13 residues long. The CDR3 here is CASSPGQGFEQYF. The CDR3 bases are TGCGCCAGCAGTCCGGGACAGGGGTTCGAGCAGTACTTC.

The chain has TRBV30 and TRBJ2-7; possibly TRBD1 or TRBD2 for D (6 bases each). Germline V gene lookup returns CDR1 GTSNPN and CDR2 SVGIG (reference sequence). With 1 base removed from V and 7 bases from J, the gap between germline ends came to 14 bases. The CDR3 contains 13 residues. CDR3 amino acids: CAWSASLGGEQYF. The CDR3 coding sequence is TGTGCCTGGAGTGCCTCCCTAGGGGGGGAGCAGTACTTC.

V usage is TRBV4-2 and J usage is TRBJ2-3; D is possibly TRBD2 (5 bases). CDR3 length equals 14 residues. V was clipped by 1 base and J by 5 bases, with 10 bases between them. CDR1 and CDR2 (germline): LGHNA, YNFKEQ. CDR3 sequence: CASSQGTSRDTQYF. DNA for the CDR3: TGTGCCAGCAGCCAAGGAACTAGTAGAGATACGCAGTATTTT.

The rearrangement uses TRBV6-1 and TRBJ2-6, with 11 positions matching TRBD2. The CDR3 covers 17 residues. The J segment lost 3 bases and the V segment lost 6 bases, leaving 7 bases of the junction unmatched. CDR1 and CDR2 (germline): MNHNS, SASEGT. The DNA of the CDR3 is TGTGCCAGCAGATCTCTAGCGGGGGGTGGTGGGGCCAACGTCCTGACTTTC. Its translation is CASRSLAGGGGANVLTF.

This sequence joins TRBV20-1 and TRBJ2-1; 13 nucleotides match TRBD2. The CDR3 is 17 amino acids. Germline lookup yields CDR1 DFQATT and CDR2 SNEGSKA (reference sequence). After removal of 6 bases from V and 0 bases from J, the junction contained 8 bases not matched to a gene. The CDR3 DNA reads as TGCAGTGCGGCGGGACTAGCGGGAAGGAGCTCCTACAATGAGCAGTTCTTC. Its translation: CSAAGLAGRSSYNEQFF.

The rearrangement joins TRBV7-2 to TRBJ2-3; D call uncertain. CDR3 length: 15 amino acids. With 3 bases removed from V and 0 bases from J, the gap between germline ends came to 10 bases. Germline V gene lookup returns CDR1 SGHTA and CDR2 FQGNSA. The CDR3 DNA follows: TGTGCCAGCAGCTTTATTTGGTCTAGCACAGATACGCAGTATTTT. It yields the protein CASSFIWSSTDTQYF.

The CDR3 DNA is TGTGCCTGGAAAGCGGGACAGGCGAGCTATGGCTACACCTTC. Its translation is CAWKAGQASYGYTF. V usage is TRBV30 and J usage is TRBJ1-2; 8 nucleotides match TRBD1. V was clipped by 4 bases and J by 4 bases; unmatched bases: 8. Germline values: CDR1 GTSNPN, CDR2 SVGIG (reference sequence). This CDR3 region has 14 residues.

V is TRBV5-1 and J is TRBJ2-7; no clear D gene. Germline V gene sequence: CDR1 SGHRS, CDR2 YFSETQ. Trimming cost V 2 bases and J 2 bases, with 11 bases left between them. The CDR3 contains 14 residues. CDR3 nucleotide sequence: TGCGCCAGCAGCTTCGCCCCGAATACCTACGAGCAGTACTTC. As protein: CASSFAPNTYEQYF.

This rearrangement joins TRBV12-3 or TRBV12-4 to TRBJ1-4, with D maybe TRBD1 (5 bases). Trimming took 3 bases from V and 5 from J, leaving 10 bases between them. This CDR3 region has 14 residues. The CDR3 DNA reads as TGTGCCAGCAGTTTCGCAGGGCTCAATGAAAAACTGTTTTTT. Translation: CASSFAGLNEKLFF.

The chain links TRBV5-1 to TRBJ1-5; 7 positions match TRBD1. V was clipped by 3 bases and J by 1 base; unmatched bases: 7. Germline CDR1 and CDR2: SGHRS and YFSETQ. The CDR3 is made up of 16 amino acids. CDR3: CASSWGDRESNQPQHF. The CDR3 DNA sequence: TGCGCCAGCAGCTGGGGAGACAGGGAAAGCAATCAGCCCCAGCATTTT. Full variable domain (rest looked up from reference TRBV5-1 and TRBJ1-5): KAGVTQTPRYLIKTRGQQVTLSCSPISGHRSVSWYQQTPGQGLQFLFEYFSETQRNKGNFPGRFSGRQFSNSRSEMNVSTLELGDSALYLCASSWGDRESNQPQHFGDGTRLSIL.

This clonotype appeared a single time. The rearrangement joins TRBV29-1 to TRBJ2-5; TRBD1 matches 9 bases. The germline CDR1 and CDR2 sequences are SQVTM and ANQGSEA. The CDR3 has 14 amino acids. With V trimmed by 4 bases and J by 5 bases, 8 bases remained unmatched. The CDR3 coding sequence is TGCAGCGTTGGGGGACAGGGAGCCGTGGAGACCCAGTACTTC. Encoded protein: CSVGGQGAVETQYF.

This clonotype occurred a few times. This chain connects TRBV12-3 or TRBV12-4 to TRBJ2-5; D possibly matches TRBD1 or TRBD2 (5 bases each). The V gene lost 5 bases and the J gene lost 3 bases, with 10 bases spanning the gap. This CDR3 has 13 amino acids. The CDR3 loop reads CASSPGRKETQYF. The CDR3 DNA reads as TGTGCCAGCAGTCCGGGACGGAAAGAGACCCAGTACTTC.

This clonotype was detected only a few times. The CDR3 reads CASSQTGSGYTF. For the CDR3, the DNA is TGTGCCAGCAGCCAGACAGGGAGTGGCTACACCTTC. The V and J genes are TRBV3-1 and TRBJ1-2; 7 bases map to TRBD1. This CDR3 is 12 amino acids long. Trimming took 3 bases from V and 7 from J; bases not matched to a gene: 2. The germline V gene encodes CDR1 LGHDT and CDR2 YNNKEL (reference sequence).

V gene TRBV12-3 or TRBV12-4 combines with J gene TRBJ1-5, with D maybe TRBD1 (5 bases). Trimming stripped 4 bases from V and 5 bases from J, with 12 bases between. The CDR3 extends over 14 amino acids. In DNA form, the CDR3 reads TGTGCCAGCAGTTCTACAGGAGGGGATCAGCCCCAGCATTTT. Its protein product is CASSSTGGDQPQHF.

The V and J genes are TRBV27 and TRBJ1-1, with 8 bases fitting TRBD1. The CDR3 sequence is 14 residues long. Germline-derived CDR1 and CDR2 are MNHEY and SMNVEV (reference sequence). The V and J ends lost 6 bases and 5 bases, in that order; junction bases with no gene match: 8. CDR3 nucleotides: TGTGCCAGCAGCGATAACAGGGGGAGGACTGAAGCTTTCTTT. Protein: CASSDNRGRTEAFF.

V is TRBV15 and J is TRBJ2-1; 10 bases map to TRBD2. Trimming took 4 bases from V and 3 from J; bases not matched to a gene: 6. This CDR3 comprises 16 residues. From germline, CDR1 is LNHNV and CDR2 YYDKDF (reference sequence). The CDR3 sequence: CATSTLAGENYNEQFF. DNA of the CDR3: TGTGCCACCAGCACCCTAGCGGGGGAGAACTACAATGAGCAGTTCTTC.

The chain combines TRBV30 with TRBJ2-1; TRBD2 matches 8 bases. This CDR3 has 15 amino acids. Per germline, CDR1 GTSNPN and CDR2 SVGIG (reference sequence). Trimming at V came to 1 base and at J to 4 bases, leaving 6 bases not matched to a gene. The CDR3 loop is CAWSAGLADYNEQFF. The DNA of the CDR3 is TGTGCCTGGAGTGCTGGACTAGCAGATTACAATGAGCAGTTCTTC. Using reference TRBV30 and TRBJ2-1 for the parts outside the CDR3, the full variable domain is SQTIHQWPATLVQPVGSPLSLECTVEGTSNPNLYWYRQAAGRGLQLLFYSVGIGQISSEVPQNLSASRPQDRQFILSSKKLLLSDSGFYLCAWSAGLADYNEQFFGPGTRLTVL.